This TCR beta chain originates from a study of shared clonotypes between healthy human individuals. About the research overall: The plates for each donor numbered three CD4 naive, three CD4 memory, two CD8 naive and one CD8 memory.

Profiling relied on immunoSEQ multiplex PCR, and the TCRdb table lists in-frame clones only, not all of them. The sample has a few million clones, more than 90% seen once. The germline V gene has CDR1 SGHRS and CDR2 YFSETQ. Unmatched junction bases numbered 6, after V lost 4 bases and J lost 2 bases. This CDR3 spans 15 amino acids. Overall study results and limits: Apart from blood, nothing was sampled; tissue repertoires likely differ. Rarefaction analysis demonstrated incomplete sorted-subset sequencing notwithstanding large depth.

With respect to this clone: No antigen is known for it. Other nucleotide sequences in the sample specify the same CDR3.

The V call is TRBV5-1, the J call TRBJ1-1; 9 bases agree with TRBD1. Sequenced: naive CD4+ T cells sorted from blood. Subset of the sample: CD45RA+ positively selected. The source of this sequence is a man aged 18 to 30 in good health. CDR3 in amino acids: CASSPRTGDNTEAFF. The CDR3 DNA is TGCGCCAGCAGCCCGAGGACAGGGGATAACACTGAAGCTTTCTTT.